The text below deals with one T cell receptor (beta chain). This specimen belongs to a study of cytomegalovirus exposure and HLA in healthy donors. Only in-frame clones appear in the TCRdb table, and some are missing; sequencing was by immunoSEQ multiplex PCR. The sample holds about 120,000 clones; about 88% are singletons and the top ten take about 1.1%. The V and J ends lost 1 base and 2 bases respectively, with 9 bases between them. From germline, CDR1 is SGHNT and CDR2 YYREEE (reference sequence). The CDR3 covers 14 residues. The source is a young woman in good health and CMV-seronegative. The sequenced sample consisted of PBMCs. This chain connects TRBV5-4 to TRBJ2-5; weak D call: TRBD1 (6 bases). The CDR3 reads CASSLWGTQETQYF. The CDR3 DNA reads TGTGCCAGCAGCTTGTGGGGGACACAAGAGACCCAGTACTTC.